This TCR beta chain was found in a study of T cell clones after liver transplantation (dated by TCRdb to between 2018 and 2021). Regarding the complete study: The samples were obtained from ITN030ST, a randomized trial that attempted immunosuppression withdrawal within 2 years after liver transplantation. Donor-reactive T cell clones were identified by TCRbeta sequencing after a pre-transplant mixed lymphocyte reaction and then tracked in post-transplant blood. Blood samples were taken pre-transplant, pre-randomization before withdrawal, and post-randomization after full withdrawal or failed withdrawal. Of the eight recipients, three were HCV-positive, while the remaining recipients had been transplanted for non-autoimmune, non-viral indications. As an antigen-independent comparator for donor-reactive sequences, third party-reactive TCRbeta sequences were also identified from pre-transplant MLRs. Tolerance was defined as complete immunosuppression withdrawal for at least one year with no rise in liver enzymes beyond twice the upper limit of normal. Of the 8 liver transplant recipients making up the studied cohort, 3 were classified as tolerant and 5 as non-tolerant. No induction therapy was given to the subjects, and standard immunosuppression was administered until randomization at 12-24 months post-transplant. Broad study findings and their caveats: In two subjects, low numbers of available donor cells limited the measurable donor-reactive repertoire. Donor-reactive sequences declined more than third party-reactive ones, suggesting partial antigen-specific deletion unrelated to withdrawal success. Because no allograft tissue specimens were available, donor-reactive T cells may have migrated into the graft instead of being deleted. When repertoire turnover was taken into account, detection of donor-reactive sequences was significantly reduced in 7 of 8 subjects for CD4 and in 8 of 8 subjects for CD8. The conclusions were preliminary, being limited by small, heterogeneous patient numbers and by non-standardized post-transplant time points. In most of the 8 subjects, regardless of tolerance or HCV status, circulating donor-reactive CD4 TCRbeta sequences dropped significantly post-transplant.

Taken with the paper, the label for time point translates to: pre-transplant. Unstimulated PBMCs, after thawing, were stained for CD3, CD4 and CD8 and then FACS-sorted into CD3+CD4+ and CD3+CD8+ populations. Randomization to immunosuppression withdrawal applied to every one of the 8 studied subjects. The Qiagen DNeasy Blood and Tissue Kit was used for isolation of genomic DNA. Taken from the germline V gene (reference sequence), the CDR1 and CDR2 loops are LNHDA and SQIVND. The CDR3 holds 14 amino acids from the cysteine to the phenylalanine. Only the CDR3 portion is preserved as DNA: 42 bases, with reading frame beginning at the first base. Ends trimmed: V by 5 bases, J by 5 bases; bases unmatched to a gene: 8. High-throughput TCRbeta CDR3 sequencing of frozen genomic DNA was performed by immunoSEQ, with PCR amplification, mapping, bias correction and internal controls included. The authors' analysis ran thus. Only productive rearrangements were retained, with each unique TCRbeta sequence defined by its CDR3 nucleotide sequence together with its V and J gene. A sequence counted as donor-reactive only if the sequence showed at least 5-fold expansion in CFSE-low cells compared with unstimulated pre-transplant cells and had a frequency of at least 0.01%. Per-subject minimum frequency thresholds, based on the lowest-template unstimulated sample, ensured at least 90% detection power. Jensen-Shannon divergence between the top 1000 TCRbeta sequences after and before transplant was used to measure repertoire turnover. Changes in detection of donor-reactive sequences were assessed with two-sided Fisher's exact tests. Sourced from immuneACCESS, this table was stored by TCRdb with only in-frame sequences that have V and J called. A share of the clones is absent; for the studies checked, an unresolved V gene accounts for under half, and the remainder has no known explanation. That table furnishes V, J and clone size, whereas the DNA furnished D and trimming. The table for this sample lists roughly 55,000 clones; about 88% of them were counted only once. The ten most abundant clones make up roughly 8% of the sample.

Of note for this clone: There is no known antigen for this receptor. The input lacks base qualities; no much larger clone sits a single base away.

This material consisted of CD4+ T cells from blood, taken before liver transplant. The clonotype was recovered from a human donor who received a liver transplant. The V and J genes are TRBV19 and TRBJ2-7; 8 of the junction bases match TRBD1. The DNA sequence follows: TGTGCCAGTAGTCCGACAGGGGTCTTGGACGAGCAGTACTTC. It translates as CASSPTGVLDEQYF.